The 32 T cell receptor beta chains in this list originate from one sample, sequenced in a study of blood T cell repertoires in COVID-19 (dated by TCRdb to about 2020). The library was obtained by the immunoSEQ multiplex PCR assay. TCRdb provides this immuneACCESS table in a form limited to in-frame rearrangements. Some clones are lacking; in checked studies, under half of them reflect an unresolved V gene, and why the rest are absent is not known. The sample includes roughly 300,000 clones, with about 82% observed a single time. The ten largest clones add up to about 1.6% of the sample. Sequencing was performed on peripheral blood. Receptors were obtained from a woman between 45 and 65 years old with acute or convalescent COVID-19.

The DNA for the CDR3 is TGTGCCAGCCACAGGGCCACGGATTCACCCCTCCACTTT. This encodes CASHRATDSPLHF. The chain couples TRBV2 to TRBJ1-6; TRBD1 might be the D (6 bases). This CDR3 spans 13 amino acids. Germline assignment: CDR1 SNHLY and CDR2 FYNNEI. Trimming cost V 8 bases and J 8 bases, with 13 bases left between them.

This clone has a handful of counts. The chain recombines TRBV4-1 with TRBJ2-7; D is possibly TRBD1 (6 bases). This CDR3 contains 15 residues. Trimming pared 4 bases from V and 2 bases from J, leaving 15 bases between. Per germline, CDR1 MGHRA and CDR2 YSYEKL. The CDR3 here is CASSPAQGIPYEQYF. The CDR3 coding sequence is TGCGCCAGCAGCCCAGCTCAGGGGATCCCCTACGAGCAGTACTTC.

This chain links TRBV30 with TRBJ2-3; maybe TRBD1 (5 bases). The germline gives CDR1 GTSNPN, CDR2 SVGIG (reference sequence). This CDR3 has 13 amino acids. V was clipped by 5 bases and J by 2 bases, with 11 bases between them. CDR3 in DNA: TGTGCCTGGGGGCAGGGATACACAGATACGCAGTATTTT. Amino acid sequence: CAWGQGYTDTQYF.

The chain links TRBV19 to TRBJ2-7; 11 bases align to TRBD2. CDR1 is LNHDA, CDR2 SQIVND, per germline (reference sequence). The CDR3 covers 16 residues. Trimming removed 6 bases from V and 2 bases from J; junction bases left unmatched: 9. The CDR3 nucleotides are TGTGCCAGTAGAAGAACCGGGACTAGCGGAGCCTACGAGCAGTACTTC. Protein: CASRRTGTSGAYEQYF.

This clone showed up just once. This chain joins TRBV28 and TRBJ1-1; weak D call: TRBD1 (5 bases). The CDR3 spans 16 residues. The germline gives CDR1 MDHEN, CDR2 SYDVKM. The V end lost 6 bases, the J end lost 0 bases, and 17 bases lay between the germline ends. CDR3 region: CASRGSGGTMNTEAFF. The CDR3 DNA follows: TGTGCCAGCAGGGGGTCCGGCGGGACGATGAACACTGAAGCTTTCTTT.

The rearrangement joins TRBV3-1 (or the pseudogene TRBV3-2) to TRBJ1-5; a weak D match, TRBD1 (6 bases). The CDR3 runs 13 residues. The V end lost 4 bases, the J end lost 6 bases, and 10 bases lay between the germline ends. Germline lookup yields CDR1 LGHDT and CDR2 YNNKEL (reference sequence). The CDR3 protein is CASSPRGFQPQHF. DNA for the CDR3: TGTGCCAGCAGCCCCAGGGGTTTTCAGCCCCAGCATTTT.

The chain recombines TRBV18 with TRBJ1-1, with TRBD1 as a possible D gene (5 bases). Trimming stripped 3 bases from V and 5 bases from J, with 16 bases between. Per germline, CDR1 KGHSH and CDR2 LQKENI. The CDR3 has 15 amino acids. This CDR3 reads CASSPPGLARTEAFF. The CDR3 DNA sequence: TGTGCCAGCTCACCTCCGGGACTAGCGAGGACTGAAGCTTTCTTT.

The rearrangement links TRBV5-6 to TRBJ2-7, with 9 positions matching TRBD2. Germline CDR1 is SGHDT and CDR2 is YYEEEE. The CDR3 is made up of 15 amino acids. V lost 2 bases and J lost 8; bases outside the gene matches: 11. The CDR3 sequence is CASSFIVRTSAQQYF. DNA for the CDR3: TGTGCCAGCAGCTTCATCGTCCGGACTAGCGCCCAGCAGTACTTC.

V and J are TRBV5-6 and TRBJ2-5; 8 nucleotides match TRBD1. V lost 0 bases, J lost 4 bases, and 2 bases stayed unmatched. The CDR3 covers 14 residues. Germline-derived CDR1 and CDR2 are SGHDT and YYEEEE. CDR3 nucleotides: TGTGCCAGCAGCTTGGGACAGGGGTTAGAGACCCAGTACTTC. Encoded protein: CASSLGQGLETQYF.

In DNA form, the CDR3 reads TGCGCCAGCAGCCCCGACAGGGGGCTGGGATATGGCTACACCTTC. It specifies CASSPDRGLGYGYTF. The chain links TRBV5-1 to TRBJ1-2; 10 positions match TRBD1. V trimming: 4 bases; J trimming: 5 bases; junction bases outside the gene matches: 8. The germline CDR1 and CDR2 sequences are SGHRS and YFSETQ. The CDR3 extends over 15 amino acids.

This chain connects TRBV28 to TRBJ1-5; no clear D gene. The length of the CDR3 is 17 residues. Between the trimmed V and J ends, which lost 1 base and 0 bases, there was a span of 13 bases. CDR1 and CDR2 (germline): MDHEN, SYDVKM. The chain's CDR3 is CASSLSHRTYSNQPQHF. CDR3 DNA: TGTGCCAGCAGTTTATCCCACAGAACTTATAGCAATCAGCCCCAGCATTTT.

The rearrangement joins TRBV7-3 to TRBJ2-1; 10 bases match TRBD2. This CDR3 spans 16 amino acids. V shed 5 bases and J 3 bases; nucleotides not matched to a gene: 7. The germline V gene has CDR1 SGHTA and CDR2 FQGTGA. In nucleotides, the CDR3 is TGTGCCAGCAGCCCAACGGGACTAGCGAACTACAATGAGCAGTTCTTC. This codes for CASSPTGLANYNEQFF.

This clone was seen only a few times. The chain carries TRBV29-1 and TRBJ1-4, with no clear D. V was pared by 6 bases and J by 0 bases, with 14 bases between. The CDR3 runs to 15 residues. Germline CDR1 is SQVTM and CDR2 is ANQGSEA. The CDR3 sequence: CSVAPYGSTNEKLFF. CDR3 nucleotide sequence: TGCAGCGTCGCCCCATACGGGTCAACTAATGAAAAACTGTTTTTT. The full variable domain, with the rest looked up from reference TRBV29-1 and TRBJ1-4, is SAVISQKPSRDICQRGTSLTIQCQVDSQVTMMFWYRQQPGQSLTLIATANQGSEATYESGFVIDKFPISRPNLTFSTLTVSNMSPEDSSIYLCSVAPYGSTNEKLFFGSGTQLSVL.

The chain joins TRBV6-5 to TRBJ2-1; 9 bases match TRBD1. There are 14 residues in the CDR3. The germline V gene has CDR1 MNHEY and CDR2 SVGAGI. V was pared by 6 bases and J by 7 bases, with 7 bases of the junction left unmatched. The CDR3 region is CASRLGQGINEQFF. CDR3 nucleotide sequence: TGTGCCAGCAGACTGGGACAGGGAATTAATGAGCAGTTCTTC.

The CDR3 sequence: CATRGGPRGSGANVLTF. CDR3 sequence (DNA): TGTGCCACCAGGGGTGGGCCACGGGGCTCTGGGGCCAACGTCCTGACTTTC. The chain has TRBV24-1 and TRBJ2-6; the D gene is possibly TRBD2 (5 bases). There are 17 residues in the CDR3. The germline V and J ends were trimmed by 7 bases and 0 bases, with 15 bases remaining between them. Looked up from germline, CDR1 is KGHDR and CDR2 is SFDVKD.

The V and J genes are TRBV12-3 or TRBV12-4 and TRBJ2-3; D is unclear. The germline V and J ends were trimmed by 6 bases and 3 bases, with 7 bases remaining between them. The CDR3 runs 12 residues. The DNA of the CDR3 is TGTGCCAGCAGACTTACGACAGATACGCAGTATTTT. This encodes CASRLTTDTQYF.

The chain joins TRBV27 to TRBJ2-7; 9 nucleotides match TRBD1. CDR1 and CDR2 (germline): MNHEY, SMNVEV (reference sequence). Trimming at V came to 7 bases and at J to 3 bases, leaving 4 bases not matched to a gene. The CDR3 covers 13 residues. CDR3 residues: CASTRQGGYEQYF. The CDR3 nucleotides are TGTGCCAGCACTCGACAGGGGGGCTACGAGCAGTACTTC.

The genes are TRBV27 and TRBJ1-2; tentative D call: TRBD1 (6 bases). The length of the CDR3 is 13 residues. Germline CDR1 reads MNHEY; CDR2 reads SMNVEV (reference sequence). V shed 5 bases and J shed 4 bases, with 11 bases lying between them. For the CDR3, the DNA is TGTGCCAGCAGTCAGGGGTATCGCTATGGCTACACCTTC. Residues: CASSQGYRYGYTF.

The V gene is TRBV11-1, the J gene TRBJ1-6; 12 nucleotides align to TRBD1. With 3 bases clipped from V and 10 bases from J, the junction kept 4 bases outside the gene matches. CDR3 length equals 15 residues. Germline lookup yields CDR1 SGHAT and CDR2 FQDESV (reference sequence). This chain's CDR3 is CASSLGTGGRSPLHF. The CDR3 DNA reads TGTGCCAGCAGCTTGGGGACAGGGGGCCGATCACCCCTCCACTTT.

The chain links TRBV5-5 to TRBJ2-5, with TRBD1 as a possible D gene (5 bases). The germline V gene has CDR1 SGHKS and CDR2 YYEKEE (reference sequence). CDR3 size: 15 residues. Trimming pared 2 bases from V and 2 bases from J, leaving 13 bases between. CDR3: CASSLQDGRQETQYF. The CDR3, as DNA: TGTGCCAGCAGCTTACAGGACGGGCGGCAAGAGACCCAGTACTTC.

The gene calls are TRBV9 and TRBJ1-5; 8 bases align to TRBD1. Germline CDR1 is SGDLS and CDR2 is YYNGEE. V lost 4 bases, J lost 0 bases, and 15 bases stayed unmatched. The CDR3 length is 19 residues. CDR3 loop: CASSLGPGTGVYSNQPQHF. CDR3 nucleotides: TGTGCCAGCAGCCTAGGTCCCGGGACAGGTGTCTATAGCAATCAGCCCCAGCATTTT.

This rearrangement joins TRBV5-1 to TRBJ2-5; 11 bases align to TRBD1. Germline CDR1 reads SGHRS; CDR2 reads YFSETQ. V was pared by 6 bases and J by 2 bases, with 9 bases of the junction left unmatched. CDR3 size: 16 residues. CDR3 loop: CASTRGTGGTQETQYF. CDR3 in DNA: TGCGCCAGCACCCGAGGGACAGGGGGGACTCAAGAGACCCAGTACTTC.

This clone has only a few counts. The chain combines TRBV5-1 with TRBJ1-1, with D unresolved. The CDR3 loop spans 13 amino acids. Germline V CDR1 and CDR2: SGHRS, YFSETQ. Deletions cut 5 bases from V and 3 bases from J, with 11 bases between. The CDR3 DNA follows: TGCGCCAGCAGTCAGATGGAGGACACTGAAGCTTTCTTT. It is translated as CASSQMEDTEAFF.

This chain joins TRBV7-2 and TRBJ2-7; D perhaps matches TRBD2 (5 bases). Germline lookup yields CDR1 SGHTA and CDR2 FQGNSA. V was shortened by 3 bases and J by 4 bases, with 10 bases between the two germline ends. The CDR3 length is 13 residues. This CDR3 reads CASSLKSGYEQYF. The DNA of the CDR3 is TGTGCCAGCAGCTTGAAAAGCGGTTACGAGCAGTACTTC.

The chain recombines TRBV5-5 with TRBJ1-6; D is possibly TRBD1 (6 bases). CDR3 length equals 16 residues. In germline, CDR1 is SGHKS, CDR2 YYEKEE (reference sequence). V was trimmed by 4 bases and J by 9 bases, leaving 20 bases between them. CDR3 DNA sequence: TGTGCCAGCAGCCCCGGGACATTTTCGGGCTCTTCACCCCTCCACTTT. Protein sequence: CASSPGTFSGSSPLHF. The full variable domain, completed using reference TRBV5-5 and TRBJ1-6, is DAGVTQSPTHLIKTRGQQVTLRCSPISGHKSVSWYQQVLGQGPQFIFQYYEKEERGRGNFPDRFSARQFPNYSSELNVNALLLGDSALYLCASSPGTFSGSSPLHFGNGTRLTVT.

The chain uses TRBV24-1 and TRBJ2-2, with 7 nucleotides matching TRBD1. CDR1 KGHDR and CDR2 SFDVKD come from the germline V gene. V trimming: 4 bases; J trimming: 6 bases; junction bases outside the gene matches: 10. The CDR3 has 16 amino acids. The CDR3 region has the DNA TGTGCCACCAGTGACCAGAGACAGGGCTGGGCCGGGGAGCTGTTTTTT. Translation: CATSDQRQGWAGELFF.

The V gene is TRBV23-1, the J gene TRBJ1-1; D is uncertain. TRBV23-1 is annotated as an ORF whose role is uncertain. V dropped 3 bases and J dropped 8 bases, with 22 bases sitting between them. CDR3 size: 16 residues. CDR3 bases: TGCGCCAGCAGTCATTACTTCGGGATCCTTTGGGTAGAAGCTTTCTTT. It yields the protein CASSHYFGILWVEAFF.

The chain uses TRBV6-4 and TRBJ2-6, with 7 bases matching TRBD1. The CDR3 totals 18 residues. The germline gives CDR1 MRHNA, CDR2 SNTAGT. The junction had 15 bases not matched to a gene; V was cut back by 6 bases and J by 4 bases. The CDR3 DNA is TGTGCCAGCAGCCGACAGGGCGCCGTCTTGGGCGGGGCCAACGTCCTGACTTTC. Its translation is CASSRQGAVLGGANVLTF.

J is TRBJ2-3 and V is TRBV27, with 9 bases lining up with TRBD2. This CDR3 comprises 15 residues. With 6 bases clipped from V and 4 bases from J, the junction kept 8 bases outside the gene matches. Germline lookup yields CDR1 MNHEY and CDR2 SMNVEV (reference sequence). As DNA, the CDR3 is TGTGCCAGCAGCTTAGCGGGAGTTCGTCCAGATACGCAGTATTTT. It is translated as CASSLAGVRPDTQYF.

This clone was counted a single time. V and J are TRBV15 and TRBJ2-7, with TRBD1 as a possible D gene (5 bases). CDR3 length: 16 residues. Germline V lookup: CDR1 LNHNV, CDR2 YYDKDF (reference sequence). Trimming took 1 base from V and 6 from J, leaving 19 bases between them. The CDR3: CATSRVLRVARGEQYF. CDR3 bases: TGTGCCACCAGCAGAGTCCTCAGGGTGGCACGCGGCGAGCAGTACTTC. The whole variable domain, filled in from reference TRBV15 and TRBJ2-7, reads DAMVIQNPRYQVTQFGKPVTLSCSQTLNHNVMYWYQQKSSQAPKLLFHYYDKDFNNEADTPDNFQSRRPNTSFCFLDIRSPGLGDTAMYLCATSRVLRVARGEQYFGPGTRLTVT.

This chain links TRBV6-2 or TRBV6-3 with TRBJ1-5; D is uncertain. In germline, CDR1 is MNHEY, CDR2 SVGEGT. V lost 0 bases and J 0 bases, leaving 12 bases between the germline ends. This CDR3 is built from 17 residues. DNA of the CDR3: TGTGCCAGCAGTTACTCCGGACTCGACTATAGCAATCAGCCCCAGCATTTT. Protein: CASSYSGLDYSNQPQHF.

This chain connects TRBV9 to TRBJ2-7; 8 nucleotides agree with TRBD1. Germline V gene sequence: CDR1 SGDLS, CDR2 YYNGEE. V shed 4 bases and J 3 bases; nucleotides not matched to a gene: 6. The CDR3 loop spans 14 amino acids. The CDR3, as DNA: TGTGCCAGCAGCACTGGTGACAGGGGCTACGAGCAGTACTTC. Translation: CASSTGDRGYEQYF.